This T cell receptor (beta chain) was profiled in a study of radiotherapy plus CTLA-4 blockade in lung cancer. Concerning this clone itself: Its antigen is still unknown.

Study-level findings and limits: Reports state that early shifts in blood T cell clones, with interferon-beta, best predicted response. Radiotherapy plus ipilimumab was followed by expansion in blood of tumor-derived TCR clones.

The protocol was immunoSEQ multiplex PCR, while the TCRdb copy is restricted to in-frame clones and leaves out a portion. The data show 45,000 to 60,000 clones, around 75% seen once. The clonotype comes from a human donor with non-small cell lung cancer who had a complete response to radiotherapy plus ipilimumab. The material sequenced was peripheral blood, taken from a patient treated with radiotherapy plus ipilimumab.

The CDR3 sequence: CASSFSPVGGTQYF. The CDR3 DNA is TGCGCCAGCAGCTTTTCCCCGGTGGGGGGGACCCAGTACTTC. V is TRBV5-1 and J is TRBJ2-5; weak D call: TRBD2 (6 bases). CDR1 and CDR2 from the germline V gene are SGHRS and YFSETQ. The CDR3 contains 14 residues. Trimming left V 2 bases short and J 7 bases short, with 15 bases between.